The rows below give T cell receptor beta chains drawn from one sample of a study of Graves' ophthalmopathy and Graves' hyperthyroidism. MiXCR, applied by TCRdb to the multiplex PCR reads, yields one record per CDR3 protein. Of 500,000 to 700,000 distinct CDR3 sequences listed, about a fifth are singletons. The sample consisted of peripheral blood. Receptor source: a young woman with stable Graves' hyperthyroidism. Some clones in this sample may be carry-over from other donors' samples. CDR3s include the opening cysteine and the closing phenylalanine or tryptophan. The order of the fields is J gene, clone size, D gene, V gene, CDR3 DNA, CDR3 protein. The D gene is left open where the match is weak. Expanded clones get a size class; other rows say once, few or many, or leave the size out.

TRBJ2-5,many,TRBD1,TRBV15,TGTGCCACCAGCATCGGACAGGGGATGGAGACCCAGTACTTC,CATSIGQGMETQYF
TRBJ2-2,few,.,TRBV28,TGTGCCATCCCAGGGCCCGGGAGATTGTCGCTGTTTTTT,CAIPGPGRLSLFF
TRBJ2-2,.,TRBD2,TRBV6-1,TGTGCCAGCAGTGTAGCGGGGGGGCTGGTCGGGGAGCTGTTTTTT,CASSVAGGLVGELFF
TRBJ1-5,many,.,TRBV20-1,TGCAGTGCTGGTTCAGGGAATCAGCCCCAGCATTTT,CSAGSGNQPQHF
TRBJ1-1,.,.,TRBV11-2,TGTGCCAGCAGCGACGCCTTCACTGAAGCTTTCTTT,CASSDAFTEAFF
TRBJ2-7,many,TRBD1,TRBV2,TGTGCCAGCAGAAGACAGGGCGTTGGCTACGAGCAGTACTTC,CASRRQGVGYEQYF
TRBJ2-5,many,.,TRBV28,TGTGCCAGCAGGTCTCCCCGAGGGCGTAGGGAGACCCAGTACTTC,CASRSPRGRRETQYF
TRBJ2-7,few,.,TRBV20-1,TGCAGTGCTAGAGATCCTAGCGAACCCTACGAGCAGTACTTC,CSARDPSEPYEQYF
TRBJ1-1,few,.,TRBV7-3,TGTGCCAGCAGCCTTACCCTGACAGCTGAAGCTTTCTTT,CASSLTLTAEAFF
TRBJ1-3,many,.,TRBV9,TGTGCCAGCAGCCTCGGGGAGCCGGCTCGTGGAAACACCATATATTTT,CASSLGEPARGNTIYF
TRBJ1-5,many,TRBD1,TRBV6-2/TRBV6-3,TGTGCCAGCATATCCCAACAGGGGCGGAATCAGCCCCAGCATTTT,CASISQQGRNQPQHF
TRBJ1-1,many,TRBD1,TRBV5-1,TGCGCCAGCAGAGAGCGGACAGGGGGACCACCTTACACTGAAGCTTTCTTT,CASRERTGGPPYTEAFF
TRBJ1-5,many,.,TRBV6-1,TGTGCCAGCACCGCCGGGGGGGCCAGCCGGCCCCAGCATTTT,CASTAGGASRPQHF
TRBJ1-5,many,TRBD1,TRBV15,TGTGCCACCAGCAGGCCCCCGGGACAGTCTCCCCTCGGTCAGCCCCAGCATTTT,CATSRPPGQSPLGQPQHF
TRBJ1-1,.,.,TRBV10-3,TGTGCCATCAGAGACCGTAGGGGCACTGAAGCTTTCTTT,CAIRDRRGTEAFF
TRBJ2-7,many,.,TRBV12-5,TGTGCTAGTGGTCCCCACGGACAGATCTACGAGCAGTACTTC,CASGPHGQIYEQYF
TRBJ2-7,many,.,TRBV9,TGTGCCAGCAGCGCCGGGAGTTATGCCTACGAGCAGTACTTC,CASSAGSYAYEQYF
TRBJ1-1,.,.,TRBV12-3/TRBV12-4,TGTGCCAGCACAAAAGGCCCTGAAGCTTTCTTT,CASTKGPEAFF
TRBJ2-5,.,.,TRBV10-1,TGCGCCAGCAGTGAGCTCCGGGCTGGGACCCAGTACTTC,CASSELRAGTQYF
TRBJ1-3,many,TRBD1,TRBV27,TGCGCCAGCAGTTTAAGGGGTTCGGCTAGGGGGCAAAGAAACACCATATATTTT,CASSLRGSARGQRNTIYF
TRBJ2-7,.,TRBD1,TRBV5-6,TGTGCCAGCAGCCCTTCGGGACAGGGTCCGAATGAGCAGTACTTC,CASSPSGQGPNEQYF
TRBJ2-3,.,TRBD2,TRBV20-1,TGCAGTGCTAGACGTAGCGGGGTTAGCACAGATACGCAGTATTTT,CSARRSGVSTDTQYF
TRBJ2-7,.,TRBD2,TRBV2,TGTGCCAGCAGTGAGGGAAGCGGGGGCTACGAGCAGTACTTC,CASSEGSGGYEQYF
TRBJ1-5,few,.,TRBV12-3/TRBV12-4,TGTGCCAGCAGTTTGGGGGCGATTGGCAATCAGCCCCAGCATTTT,CASSLGAIGNQPQHF
TRBJ1-3,.,TRBD1,TRBV27,TGTGCCAGCAGTCCACTCACAGGGGTTCGTAACACCATATATTTT,CASSPLTGVRNTIYF
TRBJ2-7,.,TRBD1,TRBV10-2,TGCGCCAGCACTAGATGGACAGGGGAGGACTACGAGCAGTACTTC,CASTRWTGEDYEQYF
TRBJ1-2,few,.,TRBV28,TGTGCCACGGTGACTAATAGAGGAGCTAGTGGCTACACCTTC,CATVTNRGASGYTF
TRBJ1-2,.,TRBD1,TRBV30,TGTGCCTGGAGTAGGGACAGTCGGAGGTATGGCTACACCTTC,CAWSRDSRRYGYTF
TRBJ1-5,many,.,TRBV20-1,TGCAGTGCCCAAGAGGGCAATCAGCCCCAGCATTTT,CSAQEGNQPQHF
TRBJ1-6,many,.,TRBV7-2,TGTGCCAGCAGCTTAGTTCTCGCAGGGACCGGGTCACCCCTCCACTTT,CASSLVLAGTGSPLHF
TRBJ1-2,.,.,TRBV7-9,TGTGCCAGCAGCTTAGGACCGGGGGCGTCTGGTTACACCTTC,CASSLGPGASGYTF
TRBJ2-2,many,TRBD2,TRBV20-1,TGCAGTGCTAGAGTAGTTGGGAGGGCGACCGGGGAGCTGTTTTTT,CSARVVGRATGELFF
TRBJ2-7,many,TRBD1,TRBV19,TGTGCCACCACAGACAGGGGATCCTACGAGCAGTACTTC,CATTDRGSYEQYF
TRBJ2-7,many,.,TRBV18,TGTGCCAGCTCACCAGAGGGGTTGCACGAGCAGTACTTC,CASSPEGLHEQYF
TRBJ1-2,many,.,TRBV7-9,TGTGCCAGCAGCTTACTGGGAGGCTACACCTTC,CASSLLGGYTF
TRBJ1-3,many,.,TRBV27,TGTGCCAGCAGTTTCGACAGGTTTTCTGGAAACACCATATATTTT,CASSFDRFSGNTIYF
TRBJ2-1,many,.,TRBV6-1,TGTGCCAGCAGTGAGGCGGGGTCCTACAATGAGCAGTTCTTC,CASSEAGSYNEQFF
TRBJ1-5,many,.,TRBV6-1,TGTGCCAGCAGAGCAGAGTCGGTGGCGCCCCAGCATTTT,CASRAESVAPQHF
TRBJ1-2,many,.,TRBV12-3/TRBV12-4,TGTGCCAGCAGTTTAGGGCCCGGGGACGGATCCGGCTACACCTTC,CASSLGPGDGSGYTF
TRBJ2-7,.,TRBD2,TRBV7-8,TGTGCCAGCAGCTTTATAGCGGGGGGCTCAAGGGGTTACGAGCAGTACTTC,CASSFIAGGSRGYEQYF
TRBJ2-7,many,.,TRBV5-1,TGCGCCAGTCGGGAGCAGGGGACCTCCTACGAGCAGTACTTC,CASREQGTSYEQYF
TRBJ2-7,.,.,TRBV3-1,TGTGCCAGCAGCCAGTCTGGGCCTGGGAGGATGCAGTACTTC,CASSQSGPGRMQYF